What follows is one T cell receptor beta chain and its context. Original processing notes: It was from reference gene primer amplification that nucleated cell counts were estimated. The method was immunoSEQ multiplex PCR; TCRdb's version includes in-frame clones alone and lacks a portion of them. The D gene and trimming were derived from the DNA, and the V and J assignments and clone size from that table. The repertoire holds about 240,000 clones, with around four fifths as singletons. This specimen belongs to a study of blood T cell repertoires in COVID-19. About the research overall: The samples span acute and convalescent COVID-19 from the United States, Italy and Spain. From T cells, B-cell-depleted T cells, or PBMCs came the material, which was cDNA or gDNA.

Trimming removed 6 bases from V and 3 bases from J; junction bases left unmatched: 4. Germline loops: CDR1 SNHLY, CDR2 FYNNEI. The CDR3 is made up of 14 amino acids. The chain couples TRBV2 to TRBJ1-4; TRBD1 agrees at 7 bases. The sequence came from a man between 25 and 39 years old who had recovered from COVID-19. Material for sequencing was peripheral blood. The DNA of the CDR3 is TGTGCCAGCAGACGGGACAGTCCTAATGAAAAACTGTTTTTT. This encodes CASRRDSPNEKLFF.